The clone carrying this T cell receptor beta chain is medium-sized. Its cognate antigen is unknown. The data originate from a study of spatial heterogeneity in lung cancer. Study-wide findings and caveats: Expanded alpha and beta TCR counts within tumors tracked tumor mutation counts.

V gave up 0 bases and J gave up 6 bases, with 17 bases separating them. Germline V gene lookup returns CDR1 MNHNY and CDR2 SVGAGI (reference sequence). The CDR3 runs 16 residues. Time point denoted: sample taken at primary tumor resection. Material for sequencing was whole RNA from tumor, nontumor lung or frozen PBMC, left unsorted. In the library, each TCR cDNA molecule bore its own unique molecular identifier. TCRdb itself ran the 5' RACE reads through MiXCR, one entry per CDR3 protein. The table lists about 3,300 distinct CDR3 sequences, roughly 6% of them singletons. V and J are TRBV6-6 and TRBJ1-2; D is perhaps TRBD1 (5 bases). The source of this sequence is a male donor with early-stage non-small cell lung cancer. The sequencing used lung tumor tissue, collected at surgery. Here the CDR3 reads CASSYSRFGSGHGYTF. The CDR3 DNA follows: TGTGCCAGCAGTTACTCGAGGTTTGGGTCAGGGCATGGCTACACCTTC.